Only a few counts were recorded for the clone carrying this T cell receptor beta chain. The target antigen is unknown. Amplification yielded TCR beta CDR3 regions, with RNA transcripts as the source. The study used the HTBI primer set for a first-round RT-PCR of the TCR CDR3. One entry per CDR3 protein results from TCRdb running MiXCR on the multiplex PCR reads. In the table there are 560,000 or so distinct CDR3 sequences, just under 20% of which are singletons. These data originate in a study of T cells in Graves' hyperthyroidism and ophthalmopathy. Study-wide findings and caveats: Prediction of ophthalmopathy progression came a median roughly 6.6 months pre-onset. Most thyroid clonotypes that were expanded above 0.001 also turned up in blood.

The CDR3 is made up of 13 amino acids. The trim removed 2 bases at V and 9 bases at J, leaving 2 bases unmatched. Germline V gene lookup returns CDR1 SEHNR and CDR2 FQNEAQ (reference sequence). What was sequenced was blood. J is TRBJ2-3 and V is TRBV7-9; 10 nucleotides agree with TRBD2. The source is a man aged 40-55 years with Graves' ophthalmopathy. Here the CDR3 DNA reads TGTGCCAGCAGCTTAATGACTAGCGGGACGCAGTATTTT. This codes for CASSLMTSGTQYF.